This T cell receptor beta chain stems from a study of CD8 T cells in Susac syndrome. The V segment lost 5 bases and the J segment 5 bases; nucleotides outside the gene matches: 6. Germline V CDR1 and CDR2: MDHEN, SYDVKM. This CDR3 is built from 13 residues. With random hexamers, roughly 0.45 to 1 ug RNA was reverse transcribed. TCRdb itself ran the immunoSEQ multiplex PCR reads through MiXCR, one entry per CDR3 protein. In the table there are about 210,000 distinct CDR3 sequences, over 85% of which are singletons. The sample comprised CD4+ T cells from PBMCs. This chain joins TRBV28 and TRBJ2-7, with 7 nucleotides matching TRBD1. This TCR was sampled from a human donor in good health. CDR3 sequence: CASSVDRAHEQYV. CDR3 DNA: TGTGCCAGCAGTGTTGACAGGGCCCACGAGCAGTACGTC.